A selection of T cell receptor beta chains follows, all from one sample in a study of blood T cell repertoires in COVID-19. Produced via immunoSEQ multiplex PCR; TCRdb's table is partial and in-frame only. The table has approximately 250,000 clones, 70% to 90% seen once. The specimen was PBMCs or T cells enriched from blood (not recorded which). Every receptor here comes from a woman in her sixties in a cohort exposed to, infected with or recovered from COVID-19 (not recorded which). CDR3s include the opening cysteine and the closing phenylalanine or tryptophan. Each record gives: clone size, V gene, D gene, J gene, CDR3 protein, CDR3 DNA. D genes are given only for firm matches. Clone size is stated in some rows and not others, as once, few, many or a class when expanded.

.	TRBV7-2	.	TRBJ1-2	CASSFIGQNYGYTF	TGTGCCAGCAGCTTCATTGGACAGAACTATGGCTACACCTTC
.	TRBV6-5	.	TRBJ2-7	CASSLRLPNEQYF	TGTGCCAGCAGCCTCAGATTACCCAACGAGCAGTACTTC
.	TRBV27	.	TRBJ2-1	CASSPRAGQQFF	TGTGCCAGCAGTCCCCGGGCGGGTCAGCAGTTCTTC
.	TRBV18	TRBD1	TRBJ2-3	CASSPRIQGLTDTQYF	TGTGCCAGCTCACCAAGAATACAGGGGCTCACAGATACGCAGTATTTT
.	TRBV19	TRBD2	TRBJ2-1	CASTTSGLADYYNEQFF	TGTGCCAGTACCACCTCTGGACTAGCGGACTACTACAATGAGCAGTTCTTC
.	TRBV24-1	TRBD1	TRBJ1-2	CATSDLRDRLNYGYTF	TGTGCCACCAGTGATTTAAGGGACAGACTTAACTATGGCTACACCTTC
once	TRBV5-1	.	TRBJ1-1	CASSLASGSTEAFF	TGCGCCAGCAGCTTGGCTTCAGGAAGCACTGAAGCTTTCTTT
.	TRBV6-2/TRBV6-3	TRBD2	TRBJ2-7	CASSYWSGSPRSYEQYF	TGTGCCAGCAGTTACTGGAGCGGGAGTCCCCGCTCCTACGAGCAGTACTTC
.	TRBV2	.	TRBJ2-1	CASSSSRITSSYNEQFF	TGTGCCAGCAGTTCCTCCCGTATTACTAGCTCCTACAATGAGCAGTTCTTC
few	TRBV3-1/TRBV3-2	TRBD2	TRBJ2-1	CASSQQTSANEQFF	TGTGCCAGCAGCCAACAGACTAGCGCCAATGAGCAGTTCTTC
.	TRBV3-1/TRBV3-2	.	TRBJ1-6	CASSLKGPNSPLHF	TGTGCCAGCAGCCTCAAGGGGCCTAATTCACCCCTCCACTTT
.	TRBV5-4	TRBD1	TRBJ1-6	CASSSGQGGNSPLHF	TGTGCCAGCAGCTCTGGACAGGGCGGCAATTCACCCCTCCACTTT
.	TRBV5-5	.	TRBJ2-7	CASSLARTPITYEQYF	TGTGCCAGCAGCTTGGCTCGGACACCCATAACCTACGAGCAGTACTTC
.	TRBV28	.	TRBJ1-2	CASSPPTGQGGYTF	TGTGCCAGCAGTCCTCCAACAGGGCAGGGTGGCTACACCTTC
.	TRBV7-2	TRBD2	TRBJ2-1	CASSPRRAGVAYNEQFF	TGTGCCAGCAGCCCTAGGAGAGCGGGAGTAGCCTACAATGAGCAGTTCTTC
.	TRBV28	.	TRBJ1-5	CASSVTEYSNQPQHF	TGTGCCAGCAGTGTGACTGAATATAGCAATCAGCCCCAGCATTTT
.	TRBV4-1	TRBD2	TRBJ2-7	CASSQPGAGGPYEQYF	TGCGCCAGCAGCCAGCCCGGAGCGGGAGGCCCCTACGAGCAGTACTTC
.	TRBV28	.	TRBJ2-1	CASGTFKTLIRESDEQFF	TGTGCCAGCGGAACCTTTAAGACTCTTATCAGGGAAAGCGATGAGCAGTTCTTC
.	TRBV30	.	TRBJ2-1	CAWSVVGAYNEQFF	TGTGCCTGGAGTGTAGTTGGAGCCTACAATGAGCAGTTCTTC
.	TRBV2	TRBD2	TRBJ2-7	CASRAGTSGRAFTVGEQYF	TGTGCCAGCAGGGCCGGGACTAGCGGGAGGGCCTTTACGGTGGGCGAGCAGTACTTC
.	TRBV28	TRBD2	TRBJ2-3	CASSLPRTSESYTDTQYF	TGTGCCAGCAGTTTACCTCGGACTAGCGAAAGTTACACAGATACGCAGTATTTT
.	TRBV5-1	TRBD2	TRBJ2-7	CASRPASGTSGTYEQYF	TGCGCCAGCAGACCGGCCAGCGGGACTAGCGGGACCTACGAGCAGTACTTC
.	TRBV19	.	TRBJ1-1	CASMLLGKKTEAFF	TGTGCCAGTATGCTACTAGGTAAAAAGACTGAAGCTTTCTTT
.	TRBV2	TRBD2	TRBJ2-2	CASRRREGPGELFF	TGTGCCAGCCGGAGGCGGGAGGGCCCCGGGGAGCTGTTTTTT
.	TRBV19	TRBD2	TRBJ2-7	CASSISGGLGYEQYF	TGTGCCAGTAGTATCAGCGGGGGATTGGGCTACGAGCAGTACTTC
.	TRBV25-1	.	TRBJ1-5	CASSEQGIGQPQHF	TGTGCCAGCAGTGAACAGGGTATTGGTCAGCCCCAGCATTTT
.	TRBV5-1	TRBD1	TRBJ2-7	CASSILPDRGYEQYF	TGCGCCAGCAGCATCCTACCCGACAGGGGGTACGAGCAGTACTTC
few	TRBV7-2	.	TRBJ2-1	CASSSLGLPYEQFF	TGTGCCAGCAGCTCCCTGGGACTTCCCTATGAGCAGTTCTTC
.	TRBV4-1	TRBD1	TRBJ1-2	CASSQDQRGQGNYGYTF	TGCGCCAGCAGCCAAGATCAGAGGGGACAGGGGAACTATGGCTACACCTTC
once	TRBV6-5	.	TRBJ1-1	CASSYSTPGLLAEAFF	TGTGCCAGCAGTTACTCGACGCCAGGGCTGTTGGCTGAAGCTTTCTTT
.	TRBV21-1	.	TRBJ2-5	CASSTVIPQDMETQYF	TGTGCCAGCAGCACAGTAATACCACAGGATATGGAGACCCAGTACTTC
.	TRBV23-1	TRBD1	TRBJ1-1	CASSQSVVRTGRVNTEAFF	TGCGCCAGCAGTCAATCCGTAGTCCGGACAGGGAGGGTGAACACTGAAGCTTTCTTT
.	TRBV7-3	TRBD2	TRBJ2-1	CASSLLAGTAGDEQFF	TGTGCCAGCAGCTTACTAGCGGGAACGGCGGGGGATGAGCAGTTCTTC
.	TRBV28	TRBD1	TRBJ2-3	CASSWDRTTDTQYF	TGTGCCAGCAGTTGGGACAGGACCACAGATACGCAGTATTTT
.	TRBV6-6	.	TRBJ1-1	CASRKGLGDTEAFF	TGTGCCAGCAGAAAGGGACTAGGGGACACTGAAGCTTTCTTT
.	TRBV29-1	TRBD1	TRBJ2-5	CSVAPTGGRETQYF	TGCAGCGTTGCCCCGACAGGGGGTCGAGAGACCCAGTACTTC
.	TRBV24-1	TRBD1	TRBJ2-1	CATSDPPGTGANEQFF	TGTGCCACCAGTGATCCCCCCGGGACAGGGGCCAATGAGCAGTTCTTC
.	TRBV4-1	TRBD2	TRBJ2-2	CASSQRTSANTGELFF	TGCGCCAGCAGCCAACGGACTAGCGCAAACACCGGGGAGCTGTTTTTT
.	TRBV28	TRBD1	TRBJ2-2	CASSPPGQGSGGELFF	TGTGCCAGCAGTCCTCCGGGACAGGGATCAGGCGGGGAGCTGTTTTTT
few	TRBV28	TRBD1	TRBJ1-2	CASSPRDRGEYGYTF	TGTGCCAGCAGTCCCCGGGACAGGGGAGAGTATGGCTACACCTTC
.	TRBV28	TRBD1	TRBJ1-5	CASSMRTGATSRNQPQHF	TGTGCCAGCAGTATGCGGACAGGGGCGACTTCTCGGAATCAGCCCCAGCATTTT